One and the same sample provided the 21 T cell receptor beta chains below, sequenced in a study of T cell responses to AZD1222 COVID-19 vaccine (dated by TCRdb to the early 2020s). According to the study, the label for this sample's time point signals: baseline before first vaccination. Library construction relied on the immunoSEQ multiplex PCR assay. TCRdb provides this immuneACCESS table in a form limited to in-frame rearrangements. Some clones are lacking; in checked studies, under half of them reflect an unresolved V gene, and why the rest are absent is not known. The sample includes approximately 56,000 clones, with 70% to 90% observed a single time. The biggest ten clones account for approximately 16% of the sample. The input for sequencing was peripheral blood, taken on day 0 of AZD1222 vaccination. The source of these receptors is an adult in good health.

The chain has TRBV15 and TRBJ2-7; 11 nucleotides line up with TRBD1. V was clipped by 4 bases and J by 4 bases; unmatched bases: 6. CDR1 and CDR2 from the germline V gene are LNHNV and YYDKDF (reference sequence). The CDR3 is made up of 15 amino acids. CDR3 sequence (DNA): TGTGCCACCAGCAACCGGGACAGGGGGTCTTACGAGCAGTACTTC. Translating it yields CATSNRDRGSYEQYF.

V and J are TRBV3-1 (or the pseudogene TRBV3-2) and TRBJ1-3, with 11 positions matching TRBD1. J gave up 2 bases and V 3 bases, and 6 bases lay outside the gene matches. Germline CDR1 LGHDT, CDR2 YNNKEL (reference sequence). The CDR3 is 17 amino acids. The CDR3 here is CASSQRTGGGPGNTIYF. CDR3 in DNA: TGTGCCAGCAGCCAGAGGACAGGGGGCGGCCCTGGAAACACCATATATTTT.

The chain is built from TRBV11-2 and TRBJ2-1, with a tentative D call TRBD2 (5 bases). Germline values: CDR1 SGHAT, CDR2 FQNNGV. The length of the CDR3 is 13 residues. V lost 3 bases and J 9 bases, leaving 12 bases between the germline ends. The CDR3 sequence is CASSFPVAGEQFF. Written as DNA, the CDR3 is TGTGCCAGCAGCTTCCCCGTTGCGGGTGAGCAGTTCTTC.

The chain uses TRBV9 and TRBJ1-5; 8 nucleotides line up with TRBD1. This CDR3 spans 14 amino acids. The junction had 4 bases not matched to a gene; V was cut back by 2 bases and J by 6 bases. Germline V gene sequence: CDR1 SGDLS, CDR2 YYNGEE. For the CDR3, the DNA is TGTGCCAGCAGCGTTACAGGGGGAGGTCAGCCCCAGCATTTT. Translating gives CASSVTGGGQPQHF.

This sequence joins TRBV10-3 and TRBJ2-3; D is uncertain. The CDR3 runs to 15 residues. V was pared by 3 bases and J by 2 bases, with 12 bases between. Germline CDR1 is ENHRY and CDR2 is SYGVKD. The CDR3 DNA sequence: TGTGCCATCAGTGACCCTACCCTATACACAGATACGCAGTATTTT. Translated, it gives CAISDPTLYTDTQYF.

The chain is built from TRBV13 and TRBJ2-2; 9 bases are shared with TRBD2. The CDR3 loop spans 17 amino acids. Trimming removed 5 bases from V and 4 bases from J; junction bases left unmatched: 11. Germline CDR1 and CDR2: PRHDT and FYEKMQ (reference sequence). CDR3 loop: CASSGRQAGGPTGELFF. The CDR3 nucleotides are TGTGCCAGCAGCGGCCGCCAAGCGGGGGGCCCCACCGGGGAGCTGTTTTTT.

The chain combines TRBV4-2 with TRBJ2-2, with TRBD2 as a possible D gene (6 bases). CDR1 LGHNA and CDR2 YNFKEQ come from the germline V gene. V was pared by 0 bases and J by 7 bases, with 21 bases between. The CDR3 consists of 18 residues. CDR3 residues: CASSQDKGLTKGGGELFF. The CDR3 DNA sequence: TGTGCCAGCAGCCAAGATAAGGGACTGACCAAGGGTGGCGGGGAGCTGTTTTTT.

With respect to this clone: A junction boundary mismatches the germline segment, possibly from a read error. The rearrangement links TRBV7-2 to TRBJ1-1, with D unclear. This CDR3 is 13 amino acids long. The germline CDR1 and CDR2 sequences are SGHTA and FQGNSA. CDR3: CASSFSSFLGSVF. CDR3 nucleotides: TGTGCCAGCAGTTTTAGCAGTTTTTTGGGTTCCGTCTTT.

For the CDR3, the DNA is TGTGCCAGCAGCTTCATTGGGACAGCCTACGAGCAGTACTTC. Its translation: CASSFIGTAYEQYF. The chain employs TRBV5-4 and TRBJ2-7, with 7 bases that match TRBD1. Germline loops: CDR1 SGHNT, CDR2 YYREEE (reference sequence). The CDR3 is made up of 14 amino acids. With 2 bases clipped from V and 2 bases from J, the junction kept 4 bases outside the gene matches.

This chain joins TRBV12-3 or TRBV12-4 and TRBJ1-2; the D gene is possibly TRBD1 (5 bases). This CDR3 contains 13 residues. Trimming left V 3 bases short and J 6 bases short, with 11 bases between. CDR3 sequence: CASSLGGKHGYTF. CDR3 nucleotides: TGTGCCAGCAGTTTGGGGGGTAAGCATGGCTACACCTTC.

This clone was seen once. The rearrangement uses TRBV28 and TRBJ2-7, with D unclear. In germline, CDR1 is MDHEN, CDR2 SYDVKM. This CDR3 is 11 amino acids long. Deletions cut 3 bases from V and 3 bases from J, with 3 bases between. CDR3 in DNA: TGTGCCAGCAGTTTGTTCTACGAGCAGTACTTC. It translates to CASSLFYEQYF. Drawing the rest from reference TRBV28 and TRBJ2-7, the complete variable domain is DVKVTQSSRYLVKRTGEKVFLECVQDMDHENMFWYRQDPGLGLRLIYFSYDVKMKEKGDIPEGYSVSREKKERFSLILESASTNQTSMYLCASSLFYEQYFGPGTRLTVT.

J is TRBJ1-1 and V is TRBV20-1; 7 nucleotides match TRBD1. Germline assignment: CDR1 DFQATT and CDR2 SNEGSKA (reference sequence). With V trimmed by 3 bases and J by 5 bases, 9 bases remained unmatched. The CDR3 is made up of 14 amino acids. The CDR3 loop reads CSASPPQGGTEAFF. The CDR3 DNA reads as TGCAGTGCTAGTCCGCCCCAGGGGGGAACTGAAGCTTTCTTT.

This clone was seen only once. The chain links TRBV10-1 to TRBJ2-5, with 12 bases aligning to TRBD1. This CDR3 region has 19 residues. The ends lost 2 bases at V and 5 bases at J; junction bases unmatched: 15. Germline CDR1 is WNHNN and CDR2 is SYGVQD (reference sequence). DNA for the CDR3: TGCGCCAGCAGTGAGACCCTCCAGGCGGGACAGGGGGCAGGCGAGACCCAGTACTTC. Translated: CASSETLQAGQGAGETQYF.

J is TRBJ2-3 and V is TRBV6-5, with 11 nucleotides matching TRBD2. Germline V gives CDR1 MNHEY, CDR2 SVGAGI. With 5 bases clipped from V and 5 bases from J, the junction kept 3 bases outside the gene matches. The CDR3 consists of 14 residues. CDR3: CASSLGTSGDTQYF. The CDR3 nucleotides read TGTGCCAGCAGTCTAGGGACTAGCGGAGATACGCAGTATTTT.

The chain carries TRBV7-2 and TRBJ2-5; either TRBD1 or TRBD2 may supply D (5 bases each). CDR3 length: 13 residues. In germline, CDR1 is SGHTA, CDR2 FQGNSA. The germline V and J ends were trimmed by 6 bases and 5 bases, with 13 bases remaining between them. CDR3: CASRPGPWETQYF. The CDR3 coding sequence is TGTGCCAGCAGGCCGGGACCGTGGGAGACCCAGTACTTC.

The chain has TRBV9 and TRBJ2-3; TRBD2 matches 10 bases. This CDR3 has 15 amino acids. Looked up from germline, CDR1 is SGDLS and CDR2 is YYNGEE. V was pared by 6 bases and J by 1 base, with 5 bases of the junction left unmatched. The CDR3 protein is CASNPSGGGTDTQYF. The DNA for the CDR3 is TGTGCCAGCAATCCTAGCGGGGGAGGCACAGATACGCAGTATTTT.

The V call is TRBV11-2, the J call TRBJ2-3; no firm D call. The V end was cut by 1 base, the J end by 2 bases, with 19 bases between. The CDR3 length is 18 residues. Germline V gives CDR1 SGHAT, CDR2 FQNNGV. CDR3 region: CASSLGSPTLTFTDTQYF. The CDR3 DNA sequence: TGTGCCAGCAGCTTAGGAAGTCCCACTCTGACCTTCACAGATACGCAGTATTTT.

The chain has TRBV11-1 and TRBJ2-5, with TRBD2 as a possible D gene (6 bases). The V gene's germline CDR1 is SGHAT and CDR2 FQDESV (reference sequence). Trimming shortened V by 6 bases and J by 6 bases, and 20 bases separated the two germline ends. This CDR3 is built from 15 residues. The CDR3 loop is CASRIGGVNGKTQYF. The DNA for the CDR3 is TGTGCCAGCAGGATCGGAGGGGTTAATGGAAAGACCCAGTACTTC.

The V and J genes are TRBV10-3 and TRBJ2-5; 10 nucleotides match TRBD2. The junction had 9 bases not matched to a gene; V was cut back by 3 bases and J by 5 bases. This CDR3 region has 16 residues. Germline lookup yields CDR1 ENHRY and CDR2 SYGVKD. The CDR3 loop is CAISDPGTSDLETQYF. In nucleotides, the CDR3 is TGTGCCATCAGTGATCCTGGGACTAGCGATCTGGAGACCCAGTACTTC.

This clone was detected only once. The chain carries TRBV19 and TRBJ2-1, with D possibly being TRBD1 (6 bases). Germline V gene sequence: CDR1 LNHDA, CDR2 SQIVND (reference sequence). The CDR3 contains 13 residues. V was clipped by 2 bases and J by 7 bases, with 9 bases between them. The CDR3, as DNA: TGTGCCAGTAGTATACCAGGGGTGAATGAGCAGTTCTTC. Its translation: CASSIPGVNEQFF.

The chain recombines TRBV6-5 with TRBJ2-5; perhaps TRBD1 as D (6 bases). This CDR3 contains 14 residues. Per germline, CDR1 MNHEY and CDR2 SVGAGI. V lost 7 bases and J lost 5, with 17 bases in between. This CDR3 reads CASTATGFGETQYF. The DNA for the CDR3 is TGTGCCAGCACAGCAACAGGGTTCGGCGAGACCCAGTACTTC.